This passage covers 21 T cell receptor beta chains from one sample sequenced in a study of blood T cell repertoires in COVID-19. The method was immunoSEQ multiplex PCR; TCRdb's version includes in-frame clones alone and lacks a portion of them. The sample includes 210,000 or so clones, about four fifths of them seen just once. Material: PBMCs or T cells enriched from blood (not recorded which). These receptors originate from a man in his sixties who had recovered from COVID-19.

The chain carries TRBV11-2 and TRBJ2-6; 7 bases fit TRBD1. V lost 4 bases and J lost 1; bases outside the gene matches: 13. This CDR3 comprises 19 residues. Germline CDR1 and CDR2: SGHAT and FQNNGV. In DNA, the CDR3 is TGTGCCAGCAGCTCCCCCGGAAGGGGGCAATGGTCTGGGGCCAACGTCCTGACTTTC. Amino acids: CASSSPGRGQWSGANVLTF.

In its sample, this clone was seen once. The V call is TRBV18, the J call TRBJ1-1; D remains ambiguous. V gave up 1 base and J gave up 6 bases, with 21 bases separating them. CDR3 length equals 17 residues. Germline CDR1 KGHSH, CDR2 LQKENI. CDR3 nucleotides: TGTGCCAGCTCACCACGGGTGTTAGACACCCTCAGCCCTGAAGCTTTCTTT. Translated: CASSPRVLDTLSPEAFF.

The chain is built from TRBV7-6 and TRBJ1-4; TRBD1 might be the D (5 bases). CDR1 is SGHVS and CDR2 is FNYEAQ in the germline V gene. V lost 4 bases to trimming and J lost 5 bases, with 14 bases between them. There are 15 residues in the CDR3. Here the CDR3 DNA reads TGTGCCAGCAGCTCCTTGGGGCAGCCGAATGAAAAACTGTTTTTT. Residues: CASSSLGQPNEKLFF.

The chain combines TRBV12-3 or TRBV12-4 with TRBJ1-3; perhaps TRBD1 as D (5 bases). The V end was cut by 2 bases, the J end by 11 bases, with 10 bases between. CDR3 length equals 12 residues. CDR3 region: CASSLFRQPIYF. CDR3 nucleotide sequence: TGTGCCAGCAGTTTATTCCGACAGCCCATATATTTT.

The chain has TRBV24-1 and TRBJ1-5, with a possible D match to TRBD1 (5 bases). CDR1 is KGHDR, CDR2 SFDVKD, per germline. CDR3 size: 14 residues. The V end was cut by 5 bases, the J end by 5 bases, with 12 bases between. The CDR3 here is CATSARQRYQPQHF. DNA for the CDR3: TGTGCCACCAGTGCGAGACAGCGCTATCAGCCCCAGCATTTT.

This chain links TRBV5-1 with TRBJ2-5; 10 bases are a match to TRBD2. This CDR3 is 14 amino acids long. Germline CDR1 reads SGHRS; CDR2 reads YFSETQ. Trimming cost V 1 base and J 3 bases; bases outside gene matches: 0. For the CDR3, the DNA is TGCGCCAGCAGCTTGACTAGCGGGGAAGAGACCCAGTACTTC. Its translation: CASSLTSGEETQYF.

This chain joins TRBV19 and TRBJ1-2, with 7 bases that match TRBD1. Germline assignment: CDR1 LNHDA and CDR2 SQIVND (reference sequence). The CDR3 covers 17 residues. Trimming removed 4 bases from V and 4 bases from J; junction bases left unmatched: 15. CDR3 in DNA: TGTGCCAGTAGTAACCCTTGGAGACAGGGAAGGGGCTATGGCTACACCTTC. It yields the protein CASSNPWRQGRGYGYTF.

This clone was detected only a few times. The chain recombines TRBV3-1 (or the pseudogene TRBV3-2) with TRBJ1-4; 8 nucleotides match TRBD1. Trimming cost V 3 bases and J 3 bases; bases outside gene matches: 6. CDR3 size: 16 residues. Germline CDR1 and CDR2: LGHDT and YNNKEL (reference sequence). The CDR3 coding sequence is TGTGCCAGCAGCCACCGCAGGGGGCCGGCTAATGAAAAACTGTTTTTT. Amino acid sequence: CASSHRRGPANEKLFF.

The rearrangement joins TRBV3-1 (or the pseudogene TRBV3-2) to TRBJ2-3; 8 bases align to TRBD2. The CDR3 length is 17 residues. Looked up from germline, CDR1 is LGHDT and CDR2 is YNNKEL (reference sequence). The ends lost 0 bases at V and 5 bases at J; junction bases unmatched: 10. The CDR3 coding sequence is TGTGCCAGCAGCCAAGACCCCGGGGGGGCCGGTCAAGATACGCAGTATTTT. This codes for CASSQDPGGAGQDTQYF.

CDR3 bases: TGCGCCAGCAGCTTGGCGCAGACAGGATATAATTCACCCCTCCACTTT. Protein product: CASSLAQTGYNSPLHF. J is TRBJ1-6 and V is TRBV5-1, with D possibly being TRBD1 (6 bases). The CDR3 has 16 amino acids. V shed 0 bases and J shed 4 bases, with 11 bases lying between them. Germline V gene data show CDR1 as SGHRS and CDR2 as YFSETQ.

This clone occurred a few times. This sequence joins TRBV7-8 and TRBJ1-2; no clear D. This CDR3 has 15 amino acids. From germline, CDR1 is SGHVS and CDR2 FQNEAQ. V was clipped by 1 base and J by 5 bases, with 14 bases between them. This CDR3 reads CASSLEVSGVYGYTF. The CDR3, as DNA: TGTGCCAGCAGCTTAGAGGTCTCCGGGGTTTATGGCTACACCTTC.

The V call is TRBV19, the J call TRBJ2-7, with TRBD1 identical over 8 bases. Germline CDR1 and CDR2: LNHDA and SQIVND (reference sequence). After removal of 3 bases from V and 4 bases from J, the junction contained 5 bases not matched to a gene. This CDR3 has 14 amino acids. The CDR3 bases are TGTGCCAGTAGTATGATGGGACAGGTATACGAGCAGTACTTC. Amino acid sequence: CASSMMGQVYEQYF.

The chain links TRBV19 to TRBJ1-2; TRBD1 matches at 9 bases. The trim removed 4 bases at V and 4 bases at J, leaving 1 base unmatched. Germline V gives CDR1 LNHDA, CDR2 SQIVND (reference sequence). The CDR3 length is 13 residues. The CDR3 region is CASSRTGVYGYTF. The CDR3 nucleotides are TGTGCCAGTAGTAGGACAGGGGTCTATGGCTACACCTTC.

The gene calls are TRBV4-2 and TRBJ1-5, with 8 bases fitting TRBD1. V trimming: 0 bases; J trimming: 5 bases; junction bases outside the gene matches: 6. The CDR3 extends over 16 amino acids. CDR1 and CDR2 (germline): LGHNA, YNFKEQ. CDR3 bases: TGTGCCAGCAGCCAAGACTACAGGGGGATGCATCAGCCCCAGCATTTT. Its protein is CASSQDYRGMHQPQHF.

V usage is TRBV2 and J usage is TRBJ2-2; TRBD2 aligns across 7 bases. The CDR3 loop spans 14 amino acids. The germline V gene has CDR1 SNHLY and CDR2 FYNNEI. The ends lost 6 bases at V and 6 bases at J; junction bases unmatched: 7. CDR3 bases: TGTGCCAGCAGCCAGGTGGGGAGGGCCGGGGAGCTGTTTTTT. As protein: CASSQVGRAGELFF.

The sample holds one count of this clone. The chain recombines TRBV10-3 with TRBJ1-1; 7 bases line up with TRBD1. Germline loops: CDR1 ENHRY, CDR2 SYGVKD. The V gene end was trimmed by 10 bases and the J gene end by 4 bases; junction bases not matched to a gene: 6. This CDR3 region has 12 residues. CDR3 in amino acids: CASKQGSTEAFF. The CDR3 DNA sequence: TGTGCCAGCAAACAGGGGAGCACTGAAGCTTTCTTT.

V usage is TRBV18 and J usage is TRBJ2-2; weak D call: TRBD1 (6 bases). The germline V and J ends were trimmed by 3 bases and 5 bases, with 10 bases remaining between them. This CDR3 contains 14 residues. Germline V gene sequence: CDR1 KGHSH, CDR2 LQKENI. This CDR3 is CASSPGTQTGELFF. As DNA, the CDR3 is TGTGCCAGCTCACCGGGGACACAAACCGGGGAGCTGTTTTTT.

A word on this clone: Other DNA sequences of this sample code for an identical CDR3. The chain has TRBV9 and TRBJ2-5; 7 bases fit TRBD2. This CDR3 is built from 14 residues. V lost 0 bases to trimming and J lost 5 bases; unmatched junction nucleotides: 4. Germline-derived CDR1 and CDR2 are SGDLS and YYNGEE. CDR3 bases: TGTGCCAGCAGCGTAGGCGGGAGTGGGGAGACCCAGTACTTC. This gives the protein CASSVGGSGETQYF.

The V call is TRBV18, the J call TRBJ1-6; D call uncertain. With 3 bases removed from V and 7 bases from J, the gap between germline ends came to 10 bases. The CDR3 is made up of 14 amino acids. CDR1 is KGHSH, CDR2 LQKENI, per germline. The CDR3 coding sequence is TGTGCCAGCTCACCTGGCCCCCAAAATTCACCCCTCCACTTT. Translation: CASSPGPQNSPLHF.

The chain recombines TRBV10-1 with TRBJ1-1; 12 nucleotides align to TRBD1. The germline CDR1 and CDR2 sequences are WNHNN and SYGVQD (reference sequence). The CDR3 covers 16 residues. J was trimmed by 3 bases and V by 5 bases; bases with no gene match: 7. In DNA, the CDR3 is TGCGCCAGCAGTCCAGGGACAGGGGGCTGTTACACTGAAGCTTTCTTT. Protein sequence: CASSPGTGGCYTEAFF.

The chain links TRBV3-1 (or the pseudogene TRBV3-2) to TRBJ1-6; no definite D call. Germline CDR1 is LGHDT and CDR2 is YNNKEL (reference sequence). The CDR3 has 13 residues. Trimming removed 1 base at V and 7 bases at J, with 5 bases between. CDR3 region: CASSQGRNSPLHF. DNA of the CDR3: TGTGCCAGCAGCCAAGGCCGGAATTCACCCCTCCACTTT.